In its sample, the clone carrying this T cell receptor beta chain was seen a few times. Its specificity is not known. This specimen comes from a study of T-cell memory formation after mild COVID-19. The study, taken as a whole, reports: Mainly in CM and EM were contracting CD4+ clones; CD8+ were in EMRA. The study found balanced CD4/CD8 in clones contracting day 15 to 85 and a CD4+ lean in later expanders.

With 1 base clipped from V and 4 bases from J, the junction kept 4 bases outside the gene matches. The CDR3 totals 15 residues. Per germline, CDR1 KGHSH and CDR2 LQKENI. Each CDR3 protein is one row after TCRdb ran MiXCR on the 5' RACE reads. The table records roughly 560,000 distinct CDR3 sequences, roughly 21% of them present only once. The clonotype comes from an adult woman who had mild COVID-19 (a few samples of this study predate the infection). Cell type and time point are not known. Sequencing was done on a sample of PBMCs or a T cell subset sorted from them (not recorded which). The gene calls are TRBV18 and TRBJ2-7, with 10 bases fitting TRBD2. The CDR3 protein is CASSPRRTSGYEQYF. CDR3 DNA sequence: TGTGCCAGCTCACCACGTCGGACTAGCGGTTACGAGCAGTACTTC.